A few counts support the clone carrying this T cell receptor beta chain. These data come from a study of blood T cell repertoires in COVID-19. Study in general: Both acute and convalescent COVID-19 samples were obtained from the United States, Italy and Spain. PBMCs, B-cell-depleted T cells, or T cells were the source of the cDNA or gDNA that made up the material.

As processed by the authors: Reference gene primer amplification gave nucleated cell count estimates. Clones were sequenced by immunoSEQ multiplex PCR, and TCRdb holds only the in-frame ones, with some missing. The V and J calls and clone size were taken over from that table, and D and trimming were inferred from the DNA. The profile shows 210,000 or so clones, around 84% of them singletons. V was cut by 1 base and J by 3 bases, with 22 bases left in between. The CDR3 has 18 amino acids. CDR1 and CDR2 from the germline V gene are SGHDN and FVKESK. The material sequenced was peripheral blood. This sequence originates from a woman of 80 years or more with active or convalescent COVID-19. The chain combines TRBV14 with TRBJ2-7; tentative D call: TRBD1 (5 bases). For the CDR3, the DNA is TGTGCCAGCAGCCAAGGTTTTACACTGCCACGTGACAGCTACGAGCAGTACTTC. Its translation is CASSQGFTLPRDSYEQYF.